This T cell receptor beta chain was found in a study of control samples from healthy donors and cancer patients. The protocol was immunoSEQ multiplex PCR, while the TCRdb copy is restricted to in-frame clones and leaves out a portion. The sample contains more than 95,000 clones, roughly 93% of which appear only once. Germline trimming cut 1 base from V and 9 bases from J; bases unmatched to any gene: 24. This CDR3 has 20 residues. The clonotype originates from a man aged 25 to 40 in good health. The J gene is TRBJ2-1, the V gene TRBV23-1, with 7 bases aligning to TRBD1. TRBV23-1 is an ORF for which the function is uncertain. Sequencing used blood. This chain's CDR3 is CASSQFPIKPSTGRGPEQFF. DNA for the CDR3: TGCGCCAGCAGTCAATTTCCGATAAAACCCTCGACAGGGAGAGGACCTGAGCAGTTCTTC.